The TCR beta chain described here comes from a study of beta chain features in type 1 diabetes. General observations from the study: For type 1 diabetes patients, VDJ junctions showed fewer insertions and more deletions.

Expressed TCRB transcripts were sequenced because the isolated RNA had all been reverse transcribed beforehand. TCRdb's copy holds only in-frame clones and misses some; the assay was immunoSEQ multiplex PCR. The sample yields more than 350,000 clones, about an eighth seen once. This CDR3 is built from 14 residues. Trimming took off 2 bases at V and 2 bases at J, with 10 bases between the two ends. From germline, CDR1 is LNHDA and CDR2 SQIVND (reference sequence). With regard to this clone: The antigen is unknown.

The material sequenced was naive CD4+ T cells from blood. The chain is built from TRBV19 and TRBJ2-7; D might be TRBD1 (6 bases). This receptor was taken from a woman younger than 35 in good health. The chain's CDR3 is CASSIHRVPYEQYF. CDR3 bases: TGTGCCAGTAGTATACACAGGGTTCCCTACGAGCAGTACTTC.